This entry describes one T cell receptor beta chain. The entry originates in a study of T-cell reconstitution after alpha-beta-depleted transplantation in children. Library preparation (for TCRbeta) was performed with unique molecular identifiers. TCRdb ran MiXCR on the PCR reads and lists one entry per CDR3 protein. Here the sample spans more than 450,000 distinct CDR3 sequences, around 16% being singletons. Germline values: CDR1 SGHRS, CDR2 YFSETQ. This CDR3 is built from 13 residues. V was pared by 3 bases and J by 5 bases, with 11 bases between. The rearrangement uses TRBV5-1 and TRBJ1-1; D is undetermined. The source is a human donor who donated a stem cell graft to a child with acute lymphoblastic leukemia. Here the sequenced sample was PBMCs from the stem cell graft donor, taken from the stem cell graft. The CDR3: CASSWGLGTEAFF. The CDR3 DNA reads TGCGCCAGCAGCTGGGGTTTAGGGACTGAAGCTTTCTTT.